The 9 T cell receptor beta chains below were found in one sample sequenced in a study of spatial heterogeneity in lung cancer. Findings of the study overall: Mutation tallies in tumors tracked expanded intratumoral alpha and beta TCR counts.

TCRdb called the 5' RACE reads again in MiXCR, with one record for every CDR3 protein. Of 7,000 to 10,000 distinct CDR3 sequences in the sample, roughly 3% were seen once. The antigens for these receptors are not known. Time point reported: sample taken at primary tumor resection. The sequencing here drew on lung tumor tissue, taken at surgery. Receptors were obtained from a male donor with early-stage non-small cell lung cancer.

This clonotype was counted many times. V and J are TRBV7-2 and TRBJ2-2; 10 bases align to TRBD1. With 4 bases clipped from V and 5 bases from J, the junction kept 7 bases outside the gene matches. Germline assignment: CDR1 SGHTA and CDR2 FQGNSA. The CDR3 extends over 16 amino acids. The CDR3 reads CASSSPGQGITGELFF. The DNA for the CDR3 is TGTGCCAGCAGCTCTCCGGGACAGGGGATTACCGGGGAGCTGTTTTTT.

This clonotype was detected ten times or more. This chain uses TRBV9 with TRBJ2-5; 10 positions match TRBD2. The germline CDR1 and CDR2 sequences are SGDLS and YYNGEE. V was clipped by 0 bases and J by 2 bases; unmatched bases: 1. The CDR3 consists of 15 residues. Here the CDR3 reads CASSVAAGGQETQYF. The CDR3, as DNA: TGTGCCAGCAGCGTAGCAGCGGGAGGGCAAGAGACCCAGTACTTC. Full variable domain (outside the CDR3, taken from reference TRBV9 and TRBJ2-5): DSGVTQTPKHLITATGQRVTLRCSPRSGDLSVYWYQQSLDQGLQFLIQYYNGEERAKGNILERFSAQQFPDLHSELNLSSLELGDSALYFCASSVAAGGQETQYFGPGTRLLVL.

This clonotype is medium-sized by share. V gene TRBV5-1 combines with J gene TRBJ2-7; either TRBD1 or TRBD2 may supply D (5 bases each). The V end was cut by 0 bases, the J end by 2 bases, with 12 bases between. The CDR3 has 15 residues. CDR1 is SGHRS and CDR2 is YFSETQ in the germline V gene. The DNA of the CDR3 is TGCGCCAGCAGCTTGGACGGGACGGCCGCCTACGAGCAGTACTTC. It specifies CASSLDGTAAYEQYF.

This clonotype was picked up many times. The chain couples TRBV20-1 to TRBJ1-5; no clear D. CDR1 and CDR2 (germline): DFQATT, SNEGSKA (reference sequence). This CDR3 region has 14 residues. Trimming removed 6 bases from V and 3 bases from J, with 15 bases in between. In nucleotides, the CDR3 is TGCAGTGCACTACCGGTGCAAAACAATCAGCCCCAGCATTTT. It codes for CSALPVQNNQPQHF.

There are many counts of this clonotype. The CDR3 is CASSFGSSGRGETQYF. DNA for the CDR3: TGTGCCAGCAGCTTCGGGTCTAGCGGGAGGGGGGAGACCCAGTACTTC. This rearrangement joins TRBV11-3 to TRBJ2-5, with TRBD2 identical over 12 bases. V was clipped by 3 bases and J by 5 bases; unmatched bases: 7. There are 16 residues in the CDR3. CDR1 SGHNT and CDR2 YENEEA come from the germline V gene.

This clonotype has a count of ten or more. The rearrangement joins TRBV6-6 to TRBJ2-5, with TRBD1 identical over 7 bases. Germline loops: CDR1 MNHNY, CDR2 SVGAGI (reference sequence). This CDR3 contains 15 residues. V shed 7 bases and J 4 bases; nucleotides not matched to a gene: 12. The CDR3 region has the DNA TGTGCCAGCACCAAGAGGGGACAGAGGCCAGAGACCCAGTACTTC. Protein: CASTKRGQRPETQYF.

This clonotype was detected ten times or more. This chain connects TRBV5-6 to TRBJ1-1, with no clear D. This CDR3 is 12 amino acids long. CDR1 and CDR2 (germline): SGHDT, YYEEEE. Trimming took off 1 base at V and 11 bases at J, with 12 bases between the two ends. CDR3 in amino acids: CASSLSDRAAFF. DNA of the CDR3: TGTGCCAGCAGCTTGTCGGATAGGGCGGCTTTCTTT.

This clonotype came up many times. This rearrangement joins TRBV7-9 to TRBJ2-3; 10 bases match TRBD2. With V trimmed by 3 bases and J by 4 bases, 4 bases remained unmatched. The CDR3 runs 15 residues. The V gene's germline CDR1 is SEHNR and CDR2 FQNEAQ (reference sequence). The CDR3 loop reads CASSLTLAGADTQYF. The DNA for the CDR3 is TGTGCCAGCAGCTTGACCCTAGCGGGGGCAGATACGCAGTATTTT. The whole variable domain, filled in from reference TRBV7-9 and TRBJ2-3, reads DTGVSQNPRHKITKRGQNVTFRCDPISEHNRLYWYRQTLGQGPEFLTYFQNEAQLEKSRLLSDRFSAERPKGSFSTLEIQRTEQGDSAMYLCASSLTLAGADTQYFGPGTRLTVL.

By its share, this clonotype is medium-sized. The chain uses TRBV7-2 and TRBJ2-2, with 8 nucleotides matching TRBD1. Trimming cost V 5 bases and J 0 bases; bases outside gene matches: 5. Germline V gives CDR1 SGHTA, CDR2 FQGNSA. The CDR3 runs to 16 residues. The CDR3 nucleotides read TGTGCCAGCAGCGTTCGACAGGGGTCGAACACCGGGGAGCTGTTTTTT. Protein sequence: CASSVRQGSNTGELFF.